This entry lists 15 T cell receptor beta chains sequenced from one sample in a study of beta chain features in type 1 diabetes. Sequencing targeted expressed TCRB transcripts, as all isolated RNA had been reverse transcribed. TCRdb's table, derived via immunoSEQ multiplex PCR, lists solely in-frame clones and lacks some. The table includes roughly 450,000 clones, approximately 10% detected once. Sequenced: naive CD4+ T cells from blood. These TCRs come from a woman between 18 and 29 years old in good health.

The genes are TRBV18 and TRBJ2-1; D assignment may be TRBD1 or TRBD2 (5 bases each). This CDR3 is 12 amino acids long. Per the germline V gene, CDR1 is KGHSH and CDR2 is LQKENI. V dropped 5 bases and J dropped 9 bases, with 11 bases sitting between them. The CDR3 coding sequence is TGTGCCAGCTCAGGGGACCGAGCTGAGCAGTTCTTC. It codes for CASSGDRAEQFF. Filled out from reference TRBV18 and TRBJ2-1, the complete variable domain reads NAGVMQNPRHLVRRRGQEARLRCSPMKGHSHVYWYRQLPEEGLKFMVYLQKENIIDESGMPKERFSAEFPKEGPSILRIQQVVRGDSAAYFCASSGDRAEQFFGPGTRLTVL.

In this sample, this clone turned up a few times. The rearrangement joins TRBV28 to TRBJ2-7; possibly TRBD1 for D (5 bases). Germline V gene sequence: CDR1 MDHEN, CDR2 SYDVKM. The V end lost 6 bases, the J end lost 4 bases, and 13 bases lay between the germline ends. This CDR3 is built from 13 residues. CDR3 residues: CASSQATDYEQYV. CDR3 nucleotide sequence: TGTGCCAGCAGCCAGGCGACAGATTACGAGCAGTACGTC.

This chain uses TRBV4-3 with TRBJ2-7; D is unclear. The CDR3 length is 13 residues. V gave up 5 bases and J gave up 0 bases, with 8 bases separating them. Germline-derived CDR1 and CDR2 are LGHNA and YSLEER. DNA of the CDR3: TGCGCCAGCAGCTACCGTAACTCCTACGAGCAGTACTTC. Its translation: CASSYRNSYEQYF.

This chain connects TRBV2 to TRBJ2-7; D not resolved. This CDR3 spans 12 amino acids. Trimming left V 8 bases short and J 6 bases short, with 14 bases between. The V gene's germline CDR1 is SNHLY and CDR2 FYNNEI. CDR3 sequence: CASALTETEQYV. The CDR3 DNA reads as TGTGCCAGCGCCCTAACGGAGACCGAGCAGTACGTC.

This clone appeared a few times. This chain joins TRBV9 and TRBJ1-1, with D tentatively TRBD1 (6 bases). The CDR3 has 16 residues. V lost 4 bases to trimming and J lost 0 bases, with 16 bases between them. Germline lookup yields CDR1 SGDLS and CDR2 YYNGEE. In nucleotides, the CDR3 is TGTGCCAGCAGCTCGAGAGGACAGCGCATGAACACTGAAGCTTTCTTT. This gives the protein CASSSRGQRMNTEAFF.

The chain couples TRBV7-9 to TRBJ2-2, with D hard to call. The CDR3 is made up of 13 amino acids. With 2 bases removed from V and 6 bases from J, the gap between germline ends came to 7 bases. Looked up from germline, CDR1 is SEHNR and CDR2 is FQNEAQ (reference sequence). The CDR3: CASSLQVAGELFF. The CDR3 region has the DNA TGTGCCAGCAGCTTACAGGTGGCCGGGGAGCTGTTTTTT.

This clone was found a few times. The chain is built from TRBV7-2 and TRBJ2-7, with D perhaps being TRBD1 or TRBD2 (5 bases each). Germline loops: CDR1 SGHTA, CDR2 FQGNSA. The CDR3 loop spans 17 amino acids. V lost 6 bases and J 6 bases, leaving 27 bases between the germline ends. CDR3 protein: CASSPYFPGTIGPEQYF. The CDR3 nucleotides read TGTGCCAGCAGTCCATACTTTCCAGGGACGATAGGTCCCGAGCAGTACTTC. The entire variable domain, with the rest obtained from reference TRBV7-2 and TRBJ2-7, is as follows: GAGVSQSPSNKVTEKGKDVELRCDPISGHTALYWYRQSLGQGLEFLIYFQGNSAPDKSGLPSDRFSAERTGGSVSTLTIQRTQQEDSAVYLCASSPYFPGTIGPEQYFGPGTRLTVT.

In its sample, this clone was seen a few times. The chain is built from TRBV5-1 and TRBJ1-2, with unresolved D. The CDR3 spans 14 residues. The ends were cut back, 1 base at V and 2 bases at J, with 9 bases in the middle. Germline V gene lookup returns CDR1 SGHRS and CDR2 YFSETQ. The CDR3 spells CASSLISENYGYTF. The CDR3 DNA sequence: TGCGCCAGCAGCTTGATATCGGAGAACTATGGCTACACCTTC. Full variable domain (rest looked up from reference TRBV5-1 and TRBJ1-2): KAGVTQTPRYLIKTRGQQVTLSCSPISGHRSVSWYQQTPGQGLQFLFEYFSETQRNKGNFPGRFSGRQFSNSRSEMNVSTLELGDSALYLCASSLISENYGYTFGSGTRLTVV.

This chain connects TRBV7-3 to TRBJ2-6; D perhaps matches TRBD1 (5 bases). The CDR3 runs 15 residues. Germline-derived CDR1 and CDR2 are SGHTA and FQGTGA. Trimming took 5 bases from V and 2 from J, leaving 10 bases between them. The CDR3, as DNA: TGTGCCAGCAGCCCAGGGTCTCCTGGGGCCAACGTCCTGACTTTC. Translation: CASSPGSPGANVLTF.

In its sample, this clone was seen a few times. The rearrangement uses TRBV30 and TRBJ1-1; D not certain. There are 13 residues in the CDR3. V was clipped by 3 bases and J by 4 bases, with 12 bases between them. CDR1 is GTSNPN and CDR2 is SVGIG in the germline V gene (reference sequence). The CDR3: CAWSAQVGTEAFF. As DNA, the CDR3 is TGTGCCTGGAGCGCCCAGGTTGGCACTGAAGCTTTCTTT.

The table lists this clone with a few counts. The J gene is TRBJ1-5, the V gene TRBV7-2; tentatively, D is TRBD1 (6 bases). The CDR3 has 14 residues. Trimming shortened V by 3 bases and J by 5 bases, and 11 bases separated the two germline ends. Germline values: CDR1 SGHTA, CDR2 FQGNSA. For the CDR3, the DNA is TGTGCCAGCAGCTTTTTAGGGGGACATCAGCCCCAGCATTTT. It specifies CASSFLGGHQPQHF. The entire variable domain, with the rest obtained from reference TRBV7-2 and TRBJ1-5, is as follows: GAGVSQSPSNKVTEKGKDVELRCDPISGHTALYWYRQSLGQGLEFLIYFQGNSAPDKSGLPSDRFSAERTGGSVSTLTIQRTQQEDSAVYLCASSFLGGHQPQHFGDGTRLSIL.

CDR3 nucleotides: TGTGCCAGCAGCTCGGACAGGAACACCGGGGAGCTGTTTTTT. Its translation is CASSSDRNTGELFF. This chain joins TRBV7-9 and TRBJ2-2; TRBD1 is a possible D gene (6 bases). Per the germline V gene, CDR1 is SEHNR and CDR2 is FQNEAQ (reference sequence). The V gene lost 4 bases and the J gene lost 1 base, with 7 bases spanning the gap. The CDR3 loop spans 14 amino acids.

A few counts support this clone. The rearrangement uses TRBV7-3 and TRBJ1-1; D may be TRBD1 (5 bases). Germline CDR1 and CDR2: SGHTA and FQGTGA. This CDR3 has 13 residues. The V and J ends lost 7 bases and 1 base respectively, with 10 bases between them. CDR3 bases: TGTGCCAGCAAAGGGGTTGGGAACACTGAAGCTTTCTTT. It codes for CASKGVGNTEAFF.

The sample holds a few counts of this clone. This chain connects TRBV28 to TRBJ2-5, with TRBD1 matching 7 bases. Germline lookup yields CDR1 MDHEN and CDR2 SYDVKM. The V segment lost 8 bases and the J segment 2 bases; nucleotides outside the gene matches: 8. This CDR3 comprises 14 residues. The CDR3 loop reads CASQTWDRQETQYF. CDR3 nucleotide sequence: TGTGCCAGCCAAACATGGGACAGACAAGAGACCCAGTACTTC. The full variable domain, with the rest looked up from reference TRBV28 and TRBJ2-5, is DVKVTQSSRYLVKRTGEKVFLECVQDMDHENMFWYRQDPGLGLRLIYFSYDVKMKEKGDIPEGYSVSREKKERFSLILESASTNQTSMYLCASQTWDRQETQYFGPGTRLLVL.

The rearrangement links TRBV4-3 to TRBJ2-1; D assignment may be TRBD1 or TRBD2 (6 bases each). Trimming removed 6 bases at V and 5 bases at J, with 17 bases between. This CDR3 comprises 15 residues. Looked up from germline, CDR1 is LGHNA and CDR2 is YSLEER. For the CDR3, the DNA is TGCGCCAGCAGAAGACTGGGGGGCCTCCACAATGAGCAGTTCTTC. Encoded protein: CASRRLGGLHNEQFF.